These 27 T cell receptor beta chains share one sample of origin, sequenced in a study of regulatory T cells in long-lasting Graves disease. Time point indicated: newly diagnosed GD, antithyroid drugs for less than 3 months. The TCR library was prepared using RNA isolated from PBMCs. Sequencing libraries for TCR beta were prepared with iRepertoire HTBI primers and Arm-PCR of CDR3 regions. One entry per CDR3 protein results from TCRdb running MiXCR on the multiplex PCR reads. The repertoire holds about 240,000 distinct CDR3 sequences, with 20% as singletons. Sequencing used peripheral blood mononuclear cells (PBMCs), obtained at new diagnosis, from a patient treated with antithyroid drugs. These receptors were collected from a female donor with Graves disease.

This clonotype was seen many times. The chain joins TRBV27 to TRBJ2-7; 9 positions match TRBD2. Looked up from germline, CDR1 is MNHEY and CDR2 is SMNVEV (reference sequence). This CDR3 region has 14 residues. The V segment lost 5 bases and the J segment 4 bases; nucleotides outside the gene matches: 6. The CDR3 sequence is CASSGDSGGYEQYF. In nucleotides, the CDR3 is TGTGCCAGCAGTGGAGACAGCGGGGGGTACGAGCAGTACTTC.

This clonotype was observed many times. V is TRBV5-1 and J is TRBJ2-3; D not resolved. This CDR3 spans 16 amino acids. With 2 bases removed from V and 0 bases from J, the gap between germline ends came to 13 bases. CDR1 and CDR2 (germline): SGHRS, YFSETQ. The CDR3 is CASSFGPEVSTDTQYF. The CDR3 DNA is TGCGCCAGCAGCTTTGGGCCAGAGGTTAGCACAGATACGCAGTATTTT.

In its sample, this clonotype was seen many times. This sequence joins TRBV28 and TRBJ1-4, with unresolved D. The germline V gene has CDR1 MDHEN and CDR2 SYDVKM. Trimming took 5 bases from V and 8 from J, leaving 9 bases between them. This CDR3 comprises 12 residues. The CDR3 sequence: CASSRVWEKLFF. The CDR3 coding sequence is TGTGCCAGCAGTCGTGTTTGGGAAAAACTGTTTTTT.

With respect to this clonotype: A much more abundant neighbour one base away suggests this may be a read error. V and J are TRBV11-3 and TRBJ1-1, with D uncertain. This CDR3 is 14 amino acids long. V was trimmed by 4 bases and J by 3 bases, leaving 12 bases between them. Germline-derived CDR1 and CDR2 are SGHNT and YENEEA. The CDR3 loop is CASSSNLGDTEAFF. The CDR3 DNA is TGTGCCAGCAGCTCTAACCTCGGGGACACTGAAGCTTTCTTT.

This clonotype showed up just a few times. One base away lies a much larger clone, so this may be a sequencing read error. V and J are TRBV28 and TRBJ2-7; no clear D. Between the trimmed V and J ends, which lost 3 bases and 1 base, there was a span of 13 bases. The CDR3 runs 15 residues. Germline V gene data show CDR1 as MDHEN and CDR2 as SYDVKM. The CDR3 DNA follows: TGTGCCAGCAGTTTCTCCGGAGTGGGATCCTACGAGCAGTACTTC. Encoded protein: CASSFSGVGSYEQYF.

This clonotype has at least ten counts. The J gene is TRBJ2-2, the V gene TRBV27; TRBD1 or TRBD2 may be the D gene (6 bases each). With 2 bases removed from V and 4 bases from J, the gap between germline ends came to 17 bases. The CDR3 has 17 amino acids. CDR1 MNHEY and CDR2 SMNVEV come from the germline V gene (reference sequence). The CDR3 nucleotides are TGTGCCAGCAGTTTACACCAGGGGACTGGGCGCACCGGGGAGCTGTTTTTT. Protein sequence: CASSLHQGTGRTGELFF.

V is TRBV7-9 and J is TRBJ2-1; 8 nucleotides line up with TRBD2. The germline gives CDR1 SEHNR, CDR2 FQNEAQ (reference sequence). The CDR3 runs to 16 residues. The ends lost 5 bases at V and 3 bases at J; junction bases unmatched: 9. The CDR3 sequence: CASSPPSGSSYNEQFF. CDR3 sequence (DNA): TGTGCCAGCAGCCCGCCCAGCGGGAGTAGCTACAATGAGCAGTTCTTC.

The chain couples TRBV19 to TRBJ1-5; perhaps TRBD1 as D (5 bases). The CDR3 totals 14 residues. CDR1 is LNHDA and CDR2 is SQIVND in the germline V gene (reference sequence). V lost 8 bases and J lost 0, with 11 bases in between. The CDR3 reads CASGWGNSNQPQHF. The DNA for the CDR3 is TGTGCCAGTGGTTGGGGGAATAGCAATCAGCCCCAGCATTTT.

A remark on this clonotype: One end of the junction does not line up with germline, which may come from a read error. The rearrangement links TRBV14 to TRBJ2-7; TRBD1 agrees at 9 bases. This CDR3 has 16 amino acids. Germline V lookup: CDR1 SGHDN, CDR2 FVKESK. In DNA, the CDR3 is TGTACCAGCAGCCGACCAACCGGGACAGGGAGTTACGAGCAGTACTTC. Protein: CTSSRPTGTGSYEQYF.

In this sample, this clonotype turned up many times. This chain uses TRBV28 with TRBJ1-4, with a possible D match to TRBD1 (6 bases). V was cut by 5 bases and J by 5 bases, with 15 bases left in between. The germline V gene encodes CDR1 MDHEN and CDR2 SYDVKM. This CDR3 comprises 15 residues. This CDR3 is CASSPIKGENEKLFF. Written as DNA, the CDR3 is TGTGCCAGCAGTCCAATTAAGGGGGAAAATGAAAAACTGTTTTTT.

Ten or more counts support this clonotype. This chain connects TRBV20-1 to TRBJ2-1; D gene unclear. Germline loops: CDR1 DFQATT, CDR2 SNEGSKA (reference sequence). V was shortened by 3 bases and J by 1 base, with 10 bases between the two germline ends. CDR3 length: 14 amino acids. Written as DNA, the CDR3 is TGCAGTGCTAGGGAAGTCCGGTCCTACAATGAGCAGTTCTTC. It is translated as CSAREVRSYNEQFF.

This clonotype was recorded at least ten times. The genes are TRBV11-2 and TRBJ2-3, with 13 nucleotides matching TRBD2. The CDR3 is 17 residues long. The germline V gene encodes CDR1 SGHAT and CDR2 FQNNGV. V lost 5 bases to trimming and J lost 5 bases; unmatched junction nucleotides: 10. DNA for the CDR3: TGTGCCAGCAGCGAACTACTAGCGGGGGGGCCCGAAGATACGCAGTATTTT. It encodes CASSELLAGGPEDTQYF.

This clonotype was observed at least ten times. V and J are TRBV20-1 and TRBJ2-7, with a possible D match to TRBD1 (6 bases). The CDR3 loop spans 16 amino acids. Germline V gives CDR1 DFQATT, CDR2 SNEGSKA (reference sequence). Between the trimmed V and J ends, which lost 1 base and 0 bases, there was a span of 16 bases. This chain's CDR3 is CSARGTGTRSSYEQYF. As DNA, the CDR3 is TGCAGTGCTAGAGGTACCGGGACAAGGAGCTCCTACGAGCAGTACTTC.

This clonotype has only a few counts. V is TRBV7-3 and J is TRBJ2-6, with 7 positions matching TRBD1. The germline CDR1 and CDR2 sequences are SGHTA and FQGTGA. Unmatched junction bases numbered 5, after V lost 3 bases and J lost 3 bases. This CDR3 has 16 residues. CDR3 sequence reads: CASSLLRGLGANVLTF. The DNA for the CDR3 is TGTGCCAGCAGCTTGCTAAGGGGGCTTGGGGCCAACGTCCTGACTTTC. Variable domain in full (rest from reference TRBV7-3 and TRBJ2-6): GAGVSQTPSNKVTEKGKYVELRCDPISGHTALYWYRQSLGQGPEFLIYFQGTGAADDSGLPNDRFFAVRPEGSVSTLKIQRTERGDSAVYLCASSLLRGLGANVLTFGAGSRLTVL.

This clonotype occurred many times. The V call is TRBV6-5, the J call TRBJ2-1; no firm D call. The germline CDR1 and CDR2 sequences are MNHEY and SVGAGI. The CDR3 length is 16 residues. V was pared by 2 bases and J by 0 bases, with 11 bases between. Here the CDR3 DNA reads TGTGCCAGCAGTTACCGGTGGGCTAGCTCCTACAATGAGCAGTTCTTC. Its protein product is CASSYRWASSYNEQFF.

Many counts were recorded for this clonotype. This chain uses TRBV11-3 with TRBJ2-7, with TRBD2 as a possible D gene (5 bases). Germline lookup yields CDR1 SGHNT and CDR2 YENEEA. V lost 4 bases and J 3 bases, leaving 10 bases between the germline ends. The CDR3 loop spans 13 amino acids. CDR3 nucleotide sequence: TGTGCCAGCAGCTCCCGGGATATCTACGAGCAGTACTTC. It codes for CASSSRDIYEQYF. Combining the CDR3 with reference TRBV11-3 and TRBJ2-7 gives the whole variable domain EAGVVQSPRYKIIEKKQPVAFWCNPISGHNTLYWYLQNLGQGPELLIRYENEEAVDDSQLPKDRFSAERLKGVDSTLKIQPAELGDSAVYLCASSSRDIYEQYFGPGTRLTVT.

This clonotype came up once. The chain has TRBV2 and TRBJ1-1; D is undetermined. The V gene's germline CDR1 is SNHLY and CDR2 FYNNEI. Trimming cost V 10 bases and J 1 base, with 13 bases left between them. The length of the CDR3 is 13 residues. CDR3 region: CATRYTPNTEAFF. CDR3 DNA: TGTGCCACCAGATATACCCCGAACACTGAAGCTTTCTTT.

This clonotype was counted between two and nine times. The gene calls are TRBV9 and TRBJ2-3; no clear D gene. The CDR3 is made up of 13 amino acids. Per germline, CDR1 SGDLS and CDR2 YYNGEE. Trimming removed 4 bases from V and 2 bases from J, with 8 bases in between. The CDR3 sequence: CASSYRVTDTQYF. The CDR3 DNA is TGTGCCAGCAGCTACCGGGTCACAGATACGCAGTATTTT.

There are many counts of this clonotype. The J gene is TRBJ1-5, the V gene TRBV20-1; D remains ambiguous. Trimming left V 3 bases short and J 3 bases short, with 12 bases between. CDR3 length equals 14 residues. The V gene's germline CDR1 is DFQATT and CDR2 SNEGSKA (reference sequence). The CDR3 sequence is CSASLNSANQPQHF. CDR3 sequence (DNA): TGCAGTGCTAGTTTGAATTCAGCCAATCAGCCCCAGCATTTT.

This chain uses TRBV2 with TRBJ2-1; 15 nucleotides line up with TRBD2. The V gene's germline CDR1 is SNHLY and CDR2 FYNNEI. V lost 6 bases and J lost 15; bases outside the gene matches: 12. CDR3 length: 15 amino acids. Here the CDR3 reads CASRGLAGGPGVGFF. The CDR3 nucleotides read TGTGCCAGCAGAGGACTAGCGGGAGGGCCCGGTGTTGGGTTCTTC. Supplemented by reference TRBV2 and TRBJ2-1, the full variable domain reads EPEVTQTPSHQVTQMGQEVILRCVPISNHLYFYWYRQILGQKVEFLVSFYNNEISEKSEIFDDQFSVERPDGSNFTLKIRSTKLEDSAMYFCASRGLAGGPGVGFFGPGTRLTVL.

The V call is TRBV5-1, the J call TRBJ2-1; perhaps TRBD2 as D (6 bases). In germline, CDR1 is SGHRS, CDR2 YFSETQ. CDR3 length: 17 amino acids. V was trimmed by 3 bases and J by 0 bases, leaving 16 bases between them. CDR3 nucleotide sequence: TGCGCCAGCAGCTCCTCTGAGCGGGTTAGCTCCTACAATGAGCAGTTCTTC. Translated, it gives CASSSSERVSSYNEQFF.

This clonotype appeared a single time. The genes are TRBV11-1 and TRBJ1-1; D possibly corresponds to TRBD1 (6 bases). Germline V gene sequence: CDR1 SGHAT, CDR2 FQDESV (reference sequence). Trimming removed 4 bases at V and 4 bases at J, with 19 bases between. CDR3 size: 16 residues. As DNA, the CDR3 is TGTGCCAGCAGCTCCTCCCGAGGGGGATGGCTCACTGAAGCTTTCTTT. Translating gives CASSSSRGGWLTEAFF.

The chain has TRBV4-1 and TRBJ2-1; 15 positions agree with TRBD2. The CDR3 consists of 15 residues. CDR1 and CDR2 from the germline V gene are MGHRA and YSYEKL. Germline trimming cut 4 bases from V and 9 bases from J; bases unmatched to any gene: 4. The CDR3 spells CASSRGLAGGGEQFF. The CDR3 DNA follows: TGCGCCAGCAGCCGCGGACTAGCGGGAGGGGGTGAGCAGTTCTTC.

This clonotype was counted a few times. This sequence joins TRBV5-1 and TRBJ2-3; weak D call: TRBD2 (6 bases). The ends were cut back, 9 bases at V and 0 bases at J, with 17 bases in the middle. The CDR3 has 15 residues. Germline V lookup: CDR1 SGHRS, CDR2 YFSETQ. The CDR3 DNA reads as TGCGCCACCCGGCCGGGGGAGTCGAGCACAGATACGCAGTATTTT. Its translation is CATRPGESSTDTQYF.

Only a few counts were recorded for this clonotype. The chain joins TRBV13 to TRBJ2-7, with D possibly matching TRBD2 (6 bases). CDR3 length: 14 amino acids. V was cut by 5 bases and J by 2 bases, with 13 bases left in between. CDR1 and CDR2 from the germline V gene are PRHDT and FYEKMQ (reference sequence). CDR3 loop: CASSKSGTPYEQYF. CDR3 bases: TGTGCCAGCAGCAAGTCCGGGACTCCCTACGAGCAGTACTTC.

This clonotype was detected many times. The chain employs TRBV20-1 and TRBJ1-6; 7 bases map to TRBD1. Trimming removed 0 bases from V and 8 bases from J; junction bases left unmatched: 7. Germline lookup yields CDR1 DFQATT and CDR2 SNEGSKA (reference sequence). The CDR3 is 15 amino acids. CDR3 sequence: CSARDYRGVDSPLHF. CDR3 DNA: TGCAGTGCTAGAGATTACAGGGGTGTGGATTCACCCCTCCACTTT.

This clonotype appeared many times. The chain recombines TRBV28 with TRBJ1-2; D is undetermined. CDR1 is MDHEN and CDR2 is SYDVKM in the germline V gene. The CDR3 loop spans 12 amino acids. V lost 10 bases and J 5 bases, leaving 14 bases between the germline ends. Here the CDR3 DNA reads TGTGCCATCCAGACGGAGGATTATGGCTACACCTTC. This translates into CAIQTEDYGYTF.